The 4 T cell receptor beta chains below all came from one sample that was sequenced in a study of T cells after yellow fever vaccination. TCRdb ran MiXCR on the 5' RACE reads and lists one entry per CDR3 protein. The sample contains a few hundred thousand distinct CDR3 sequences, approximately 4.3% of which appear only once. The sequenced sample was PBMCs, obtained 15 days after the yellow fever booster vaccination. These receptors were collected from a man aged 18 to 29 who received the YFV17D yellow fever vaccine.

The chain couples TRBV7-9 to TRBJ1-6; 9 nucleotides match TRBD1. In germline, CDR1 is SEHNR, CDR2 FQNEAQ (reference sequence). After removal of 10 bases from V and 10 bases from J, the junction contained 8 bases not matched to a gene. There are 13 residues in the CDR3. The CDR3 DNA follows: TGTGCCACCAGACGGACAGGGGACTCACCCCTCCACTTT. This gives the protein CATRRTGDSPLHF.

This clonotype has ten or more counts. The gene calls are TRBV28 and TRBJ2-7; 9 bases fit TRBD2. Trimming cost V 3 bases and J 2 bases; bases outside gene matches: 2. The CDR3 runs 14 residues. CDR1 is MDHEN, CDR2 SYDVKM, per germline. CDR3 loop: CASSLGTSPYEQYV. The CDR3, as DNA: TGTGCCAGCAGTTTGGGGACTAGCCCCTACGAGCAGTACGTC.

This clonotype has a count of ten or more. The chain has TRBV12-3 or TRBV12-4 and TRBJ2-7; no definite D call. This CDR3 has 14 amino acids. Trimming pared 3 bases from V and 4 bases from J, leaving 13 bases between. CDR3 residues: CASSLGFIEYEQYF. CDR3 sequence (DNA): TGTGCCAGCAGTTTGGGGTTTATAGAATACGAGCAGTACTTC.

The chain links TRBV21-1 to TRBJ1-1; the table's D call of TRBD1 was not tested on the DNA. TRBV21-1 is flagged as a pseudogene. This CDR3 has 19 amino acids. CDR3 protein: CASSKAYSGRRSSDTEAFF. CDR3 coding DNA: TGTGCCAGCAGCAAAGCTTATTCGGGACGCAGGAGTTCGGACACTGAAGCTTTCTTT.